This is a list of T cell receptor beta chains from one sample in a study of CD8+ T cells in alopecia areata. Using immunoSEQ multiplex PCR, the repertoire was profiled, and TCRdb retains in-frame clones only, with some absent. The table lists 160,000 or so clones, around 64% of them singletons. The sample here was CD8+ T cells sorted from blood, taken at week 0. The receptors originated from a human donor with alopecia areata. Both conserved end residues are part of each CDR3. A D gene is named only where the DNA matches it firmly. Not every row has a clone size; where given, it reads once, few, many or a size class.

j_gene,v_gene,abundance,d_gene,CDR3aa,CDR3nt
TRBJ2-1,TRBV12-5,.,.,CASGLVEATEQFF,TGTGCTAGTGGTTTGGTAGAGGCGACTGAGCAGTTCTTC
TRBJ2-7,TRBV13,few,.,CASSLRSAYEQYF,TGTGCCAGCAGCTTAAGGTCAGCCTACGAGCAGTACTTC
TRBJ2-3,TRBV30,.,.,CAWSVRESDTQYF,TGTGCCTGGAGTGTACGAGAGTCAGATACGCAGTATTTT
TRBJ2-5,TRBV6-5,.,.,CASGSAGMGETQYF,TGTGCCAGCGGGTCCGCGGGGATGGGGGAGACCCAGTACTTC
TRBJ2-1,TRBV4-1,few,TRBD2,CASSRLLGGSSYNEQFF,TGCGCCAGCAGCCGCCTGTTAGGCGGGAGCTCCTACAATGAGCAGTTCTTC
TRBJ2-1,TRBV25-1,.,.,CASSDHPRGEGDYNEQFF,TGTGCCAGCAGTGACCACCCACGCGGAGAGGGCGACTACAATGAGCAGTTCTTC
TRBJ2-7,TRBV5-6,.,TRBD1,CASSWGQTREQYF,TGTGCCAGCAGCTGGGGACAGACTCGCGAGCAGTACTTC
TRBJ2-7,TRBV4-1,.,.,CASSPLPWGTVSYEQYF,TGCGCCAGCAGCCCACTGCCTTGGGGGACGGTCTCCTACGAGCAGTACTTC
TRBJ1-5,TRBV15,.,.,CATSRGQEGQPQHF,TGTGCCACCAGCAGAGGGCAGGAGGGGCAGCCCCAGCATTTT
TRBJ2-7,TRBV19,.,.,CASSPGQGRYYEQYF,TGTGCCAGTAGCCCCGGTCAGGGGCGCTACTACGAGCAGTACTTC
TRBJ2-1,TRBV30,.,.,CAWSVAAGFNEQFF,TGTGCCTGGAGTGTAGCGGCGGGGTTCAATGAGCAGTTCTTC
TRBJ2-5,TRBV13,.,TRBD2,CASSPGLAGETQYF,TGTGCCAGCAGCCCGGGACTAGCGGGAGAGACCCAGTACTTC
TRBJ2-5,TRBV2,.,TRBD2,CASRLAGGYQETQYF,TGTGCCAGCAGACTAGCGGGGGGGTACCAAGAGACCCAGTACTTC
TRBJ1-5,TRBV9,.,TRBD1,CASSVATGDGNQPQHF,TGTGCCAGCAGCGTAGCTACAGGGGATGGCAATCAGCCCCAGCATTTT
TRBJ1-1,TRBV2,once,.,CASRAMNTEAFF,TGTGCCAGCAGAGCTATGAACACTGAAGCTTTCTTT
TRBJ2-7,TRBV5-1,few,.,CASSFLGAYEQYF,TGCGCCAGCAGCTTTCTGGGGGCATACGAGCAGTACTTC
TRBJ2-3,TRBV30,.,.,CAWKVFRNTQYF,TGTGCCTGGAAGGTTTTTAGGAATACGCAGTATTTT
TRBJ2-6,TRBV4-1,.,.,CASSQEWGNSGANVLTF,TGCGCCAGCAGCCAAGAGTGGGGCAACTCTGGGGCCAACGTCCTGACTTTC
TRBJ1-5,TRBV5-6,.,.,CASSQQDQPQHF,TGTGCCAGCAGCCAACAGGATCAGCCCCAGCATTTT
TRBJ1-2,TRBV29-1,.,.,CSVVVGGDYTF,TGCAGCGTTGTCGTGGGCGGGGACTACACCTTC
TRBJ2-7,TRBV13,.,TRBD2,CASSSGLLNGAEQYF,TGTGCCAGCAGCTCGGGACTACTCAACGGGGCCGAGCAGTACTTC
TRBJ2-7,TRBV27,.,TRBD1,CASSLGQGFYEQYF,TGTGCCAGCAGTTTGGGACAGGGATTCTACGAGCAGTACTTC
TRBJ2-5,TRBV29-1,.,.,CSVELGEETQYF,TGCAGCGTTGAATTAGGGGAAGAGACCCAGTACTTC
TRBJ2-1,TRBV9,.,TRBD2,CASSLTSSNEQFF,TGTGCCAGCAGCCTGACTAGCTCAAATGAGCAGTTCTTC
TRBJ1-2,TRBV5-4,.,.,CASPRQHGYGYTF,TGTGCCAGTCCCCGGCAGCATGGCTATGGCTACACCTTC
TRBJ1-2,TRBV14,few,TRBD1,CASSQESHRGGKYGYTF,TGTGCCAGCAGCCAAGAATCCCACAGGGGAGGAAAGTATGGCTACACCTTC
TRBJ2-5,TRBV7-7,few,.,CAILGGETQYF,TGTGCCATCCTAGGGGGGGAGACCCAGTACTTC
TRBJ1-2,TRBV5-1,.,.,CASSLAGSGDGYTF,TGCGCCAGCAGCTTGGCCGGGTCCGGGGATGGCTACACCTTC
TRBJ1-5,TRBV5-6,few,.,CASSTRQHSNQPQHF,TGTGCCAGCAGCACGCGACAGCATAGCAATCAGCCCCAGCATTTT
TRBJ1-5,TRBV27,.,.,CASSLFGGDVRGNQPQHF,TGTGCCAGCAGTTTATTCGGGGGGGACGTGAGGGGCAATCAGCCCCAGCATTTT
TRBJ2-7,TRBV6-6,.,.,CASSYSIAEQYF,TGTGCCAGCAGTTACTCGATCGCTGAGCAGTACTTC
TRBJ2-1,TRBV18,.,.,CASSPQDYSYNEQFF,TGTGCCAGCTCACCCCAGGACTACTCCTACAATGAGCAGTTCTTC
TRBJ2-5,TRBV27,.,TRBD2,CASSFGLAAETQYF,TGTGCCAGCAGTTTCGGACTAGCGGCAGAGACCCAGTACTTC
TRBJ1-1,TRBV6-5,.,.,CASSYGPGGTEAFF,TGTGCCAGCAGCTATGGACCGGGGGGCACTGAAGCTTTCTTT
TRBJ1-5,TRBV2,.,.,CASSESRQPQHF,TGTGCCAGCAGTGAGAGCAGGCAGCCCCAGCATTTT
TRBJ1-2,TRBV7-9,.,.,CASSPEGVVYGYTF,TGTGCCAGCAGCCCCGAGGGGGTGGTCTATGGCTACACCTTC